The T cell receptor beta chain under discussion was sequenced for a study of shared clonotypes between healthy human individuals. Study context: Each donor contributed plates that comprised three CD4 naive, three CD4 memory, two CD8 naive and one CD8 memory.

The CDR3 length is 11 residues. Trimming removed 6 bases from V and 9 bases from J, with 6 bases in between. The V gene's germline CDR1 is MNHNS and CDR2 SASEGT. Study findings and constraints: Naive subsets generally had larger estimated richness than memory subsets. Lower generation probabilities were found for non-shared clonotypes than for those shared by all four donors.

The sample holds a few counts of this clone. Its antigen is unidentified. Naive CD8 populations comprised CD45RO-negative cells positively selected for CCR7, excluding terminally differentiated effector memory CD45RA+ cells. Repertoires were generated with immunoSEQ multiplex PCR, while TCRdb's copy carries only in-frame clones and drops some. The table includes about 2 million clones, less than 95% detected once. Sequencing was performed on naive CD8+ T cells sorted from blood. This TCR came from a man aged 18 to 30 in good health. The J gene is TRBJ1-6, the V gene TRBV6-1; perhaps TRBD1 as D (6 bases). This chain's CDR3 is CASRDSSPLHF. In DNA, the CDR3 is TGTGCCAGCAGGGACAGTTCACCCCTCCACTTT.